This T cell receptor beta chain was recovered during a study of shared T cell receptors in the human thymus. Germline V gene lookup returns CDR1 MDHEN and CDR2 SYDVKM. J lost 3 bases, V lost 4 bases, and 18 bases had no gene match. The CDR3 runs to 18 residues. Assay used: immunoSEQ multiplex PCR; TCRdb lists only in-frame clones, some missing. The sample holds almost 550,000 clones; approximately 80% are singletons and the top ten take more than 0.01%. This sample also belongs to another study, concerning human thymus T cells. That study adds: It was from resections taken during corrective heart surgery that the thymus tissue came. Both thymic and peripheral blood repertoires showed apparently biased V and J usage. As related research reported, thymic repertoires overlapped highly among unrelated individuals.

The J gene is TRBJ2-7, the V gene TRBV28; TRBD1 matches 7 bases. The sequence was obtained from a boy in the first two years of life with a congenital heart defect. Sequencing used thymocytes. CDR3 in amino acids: CASSWRTGPYFAHYEQYF. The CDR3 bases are TGTGCCAGCAGTTGGCGGACAGGCCCCTACTTTGCCCACTACGAGCAGTACTTC.